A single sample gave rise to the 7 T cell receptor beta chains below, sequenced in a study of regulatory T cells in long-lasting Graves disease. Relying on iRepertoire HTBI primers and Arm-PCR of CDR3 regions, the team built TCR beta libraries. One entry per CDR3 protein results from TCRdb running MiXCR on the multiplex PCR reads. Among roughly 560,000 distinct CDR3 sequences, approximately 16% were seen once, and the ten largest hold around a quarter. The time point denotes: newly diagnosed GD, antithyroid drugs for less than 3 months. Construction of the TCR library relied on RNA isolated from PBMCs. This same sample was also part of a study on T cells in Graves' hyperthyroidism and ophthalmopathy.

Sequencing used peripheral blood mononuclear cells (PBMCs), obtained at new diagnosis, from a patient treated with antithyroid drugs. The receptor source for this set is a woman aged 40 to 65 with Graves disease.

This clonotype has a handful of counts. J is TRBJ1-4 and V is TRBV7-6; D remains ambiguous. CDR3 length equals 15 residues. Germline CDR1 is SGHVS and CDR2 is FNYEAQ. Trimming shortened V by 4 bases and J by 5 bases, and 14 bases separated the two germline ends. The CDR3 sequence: CASSSRGHGNEKLFF. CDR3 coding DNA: TGTGCCAGCAGCTCCCGAGGTCATGGGAATGAAAAACTGTTTTTT. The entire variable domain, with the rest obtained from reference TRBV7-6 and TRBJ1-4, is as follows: GAGVSQSPRYKVTKRGQDVALRCDPISGHVSLYWYRQALGQGPEFLTYFNYEAQQDKSGLPNDRFSAERPEGSISTLTIQRTEQRDSAMYRCASSSRGHGNEKLFFGSGTQLSVL.

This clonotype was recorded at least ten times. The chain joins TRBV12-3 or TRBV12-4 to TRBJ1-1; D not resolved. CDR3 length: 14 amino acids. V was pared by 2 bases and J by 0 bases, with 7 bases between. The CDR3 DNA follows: TGTGCCAGCAGTTTAAACACAGTGAACACTGAAGCTTTCTTT. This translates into CASSLNTVNTEAFF.

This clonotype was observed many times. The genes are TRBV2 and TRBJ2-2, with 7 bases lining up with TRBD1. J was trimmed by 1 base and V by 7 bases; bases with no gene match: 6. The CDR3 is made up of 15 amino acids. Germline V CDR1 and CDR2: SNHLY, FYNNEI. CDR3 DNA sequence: TGTGCCAGCACATTTGACAGGGAGAACACCGGGGAGCTGTTTTTT. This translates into CASTFDRENTGELFF.

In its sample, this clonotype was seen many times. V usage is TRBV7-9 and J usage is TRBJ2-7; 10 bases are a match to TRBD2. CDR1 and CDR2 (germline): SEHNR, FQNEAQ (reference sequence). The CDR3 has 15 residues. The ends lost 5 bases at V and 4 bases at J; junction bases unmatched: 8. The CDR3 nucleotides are TGTGCCAGCAGCATGAGCGGGGGGGCCACGTACGAGCAGTACTTC. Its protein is CASSMSGGATYEQYF.

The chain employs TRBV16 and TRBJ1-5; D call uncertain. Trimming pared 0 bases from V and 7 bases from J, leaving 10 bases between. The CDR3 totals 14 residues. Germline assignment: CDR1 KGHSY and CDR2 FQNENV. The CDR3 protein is CASSQSSRHQPQHF. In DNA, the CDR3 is TGTGCCAGCAGCCAATCCTCCCGCCACCAGCCCCAGCATTTT.

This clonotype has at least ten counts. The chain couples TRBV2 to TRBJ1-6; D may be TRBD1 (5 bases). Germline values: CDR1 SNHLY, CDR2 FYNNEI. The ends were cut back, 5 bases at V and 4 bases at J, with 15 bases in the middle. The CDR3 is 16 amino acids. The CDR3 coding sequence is TGTGCCAGCAGTAGCCCCCAGGGTCGATATAATTCACCCCTCCACTTT. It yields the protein CASSSPQGRYNSPLHF.

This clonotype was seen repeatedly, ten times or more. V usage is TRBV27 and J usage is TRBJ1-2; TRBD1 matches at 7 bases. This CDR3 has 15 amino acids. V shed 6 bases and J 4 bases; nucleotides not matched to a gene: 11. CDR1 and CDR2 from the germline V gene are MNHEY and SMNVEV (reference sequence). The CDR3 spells CASSQFGQALYGYTF. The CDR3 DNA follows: TGTGCCAGCAGCCAGTTCGGACAGGCTCTCTATGGCTACACCTTC.